The source of this TCR beta chain is a study of T cells in Graves' hyperthyroidism and ophthalmopathy. Study-level background: Initial diagnosis, before any treatment, was when peripheral blood was collected. Overall study findings and caveats: The majority of expanded thyroid clonotypes above 0.001 also appeared in blood.

The V end lost 2 bases, the J end lost 6 bases, and 7 bases lay between the germline ends. Germline V gene data show CDR1 as KGHDR and CDR2 as SFDVKD. The CDR3 loop spans 13 amino acids. Disease lasting under 3 months, a NOSPECS grade of at least 4, and a Clinical Activity Score of at least 3 were features of the ophthalmopathy patients. A note on this clonotype: What it binds is not known.

Amplification of TCR beta CDR3 regions used RNA as the template. When the TCR CDR3 underwent first-round RT-PCR, the HTBI primer set was used. TCRdb called the multiplex PCR reads again in MiXCR, with one record for every CDR3 protein. The table records 490,000 or so distinct CDR3 sequences, about 20% of them present only once. The sequence was collected from a middle-aged man with Graves' ophthalmopathy. The chain combines TRBV24-1 with TRBJ2-1; unclear D gene. Sequencing used blood. The CDR3: CATSDSWANEQFF. The DNA for the CDR3 is TGTGCCACCAGTGATTCTTGGGCCAATGAGCAGTTCTTC.